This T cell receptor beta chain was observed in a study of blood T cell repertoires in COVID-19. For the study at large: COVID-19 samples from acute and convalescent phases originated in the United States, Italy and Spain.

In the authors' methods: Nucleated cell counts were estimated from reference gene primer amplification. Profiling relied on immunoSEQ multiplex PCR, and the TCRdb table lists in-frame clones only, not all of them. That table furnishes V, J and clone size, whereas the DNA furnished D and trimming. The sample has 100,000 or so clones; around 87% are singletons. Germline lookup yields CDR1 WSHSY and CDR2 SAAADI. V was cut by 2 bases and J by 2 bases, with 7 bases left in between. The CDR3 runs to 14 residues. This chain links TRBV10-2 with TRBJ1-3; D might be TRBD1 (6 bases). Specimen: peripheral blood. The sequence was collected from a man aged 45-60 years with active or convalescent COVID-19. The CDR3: CASSERGTGNTIYF. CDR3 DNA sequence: TGCGCCAGCAGTGAGAGGGGGACTGGAAACACCATATATTTT.